This TCR beta chain was sequenced in a study of shared clonotypes between healthy human individuals. Concerning this clone itself: The antigen is unknown.

Naive CD8 populations comprised CD45RO-negative cells positively selected for CCR7, excluding terminally differentiated effector memory CD45RA+ cells. Recent vaccinations or acute infections were absent in the healthy HIV-negative adult donors. Profiled with immunoSEQ multiplex PCR; TCRdb holds only in-frame clones, not every one. The sample carries nearly 2 million clones, about 95% recorded once. CDR3 length: 15 residues. Germline trimming cut 5 bases from V and 8 bases from J; bases unmatched to any gene: 9. CDR1 is MNHNY, CDR2 SVGAGI, per germline (reference sequence). Overall study findings and caveats: Roughly 5% of naive CD4 clonotypes were common to several donors. It was the non-shared clonotypes that had lower generation probabilities than clonotypes shared by all four donors. Deeper or shallower sequencing was expected to change how clonotypes are shared among donors.

Material for sequencing was naive CD8+ T cells sorted from blood. The chain recombines TRBV6-6 with TRBJ1-6; 7 bases fit TRBD1. The source of this sequence is a man between 18 and 35 years old in good health. CDR3 sequence: CASSVQGTTDSPLHF. The CDR3 DNA is TGTGCCAGCAGTGTACAGGGGACTACGGATTCACCCCTCCACTTT.